This TCR beta chain was captured by sequencing in a study of CD8 T cells in Susac syndrome. CD8+ and CD4+ blood T cells underwent TCR beta sequencing. TEMRA cells were FACS-enriched, unlike CD8+ and CD4+ T cells, which were negatively isolated. With random hexamers, reverse transcription was performed on 0.5 to 1 ug of RNA. Amplification of TCR beta CDR3 was carried out by immunoSEQ multiplex PCR, which covered 54 Vbeta and 13 Jbeta segments. TCRdb reanalysed the immunoSEQ multiplex PCR reads using MiXCR and keeps one entry per CDR3 protein. The data show roughly 200,000 distinct CDR3 sequences, 90% to 95% seen once. Germline CDR1 SQVTM, CDR2 ANQGSEA. Deletions cut 2 bases from V and 8 bases from J, with 12 bases between. This CDR3 contains 12 residues.

The TCR originated in a human donor in good health. This rearrangement joins TRBV29-1 to TRBJ1-2, with no clear D. The sample taken for sequencing was CD4+ T cells from PBMCs. The CDR3 DNA reads as TGCAGCGTTGAACAAAGGGTTGGGGGCTACACCTTC. It translates to CSVEQRVGGYTF.